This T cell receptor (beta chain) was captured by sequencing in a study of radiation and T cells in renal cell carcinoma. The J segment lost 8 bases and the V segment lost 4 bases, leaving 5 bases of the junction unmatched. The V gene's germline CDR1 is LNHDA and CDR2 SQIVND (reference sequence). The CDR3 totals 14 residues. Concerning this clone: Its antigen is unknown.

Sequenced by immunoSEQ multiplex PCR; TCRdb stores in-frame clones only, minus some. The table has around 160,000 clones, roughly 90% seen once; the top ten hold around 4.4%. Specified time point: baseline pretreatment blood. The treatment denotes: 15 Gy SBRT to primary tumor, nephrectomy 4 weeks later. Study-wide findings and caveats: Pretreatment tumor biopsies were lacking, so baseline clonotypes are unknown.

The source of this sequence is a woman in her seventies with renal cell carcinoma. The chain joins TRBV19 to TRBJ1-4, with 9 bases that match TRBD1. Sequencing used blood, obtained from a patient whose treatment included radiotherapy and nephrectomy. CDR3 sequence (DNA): TGTGCCAGTAGTACCGGTACAGGGGGCGAAAAACTGTTTTTT. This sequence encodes CASSTGTGGEKLFF.